This note documents a single T cell receptor (beta chain) sequence. Its antigen is unidentified. The source of the sample is a study of blood T cells in healthy people across ages. The overall study: Template switching picked up about one barcoded beta molecule for each two T cells. Study-level results: Long-lived donors exceeded aged donors in naive CD4+ cells and diversity.

Sample-barcoded 5' priming and a J-beta primer mix drove a second PCR of roughly 7 to 11 cycles. TCRdb ran MiXCR on the 5' RACE reads and lists one entry per CDR3 protein. The sample has roughly 800,000 distinct CDR3 sequences; over 45% are singletons. This TCR came from a man aged 25-40 years in good health. Material for sequencing was blood.

This CDR3 is CASSSLVRGASSYNEQFF. The CDR3 DNA follows: TGTGCCAGCAGTTCCCTTGTTAGGGGTGCGAGCTCCTACAATGAGCAGTTCTTC. The chain combines TRBV6-2 or TRBV6-3 with TRBJ2-1; tentative D call: TRBD1 (5 bases). Deletions cut 4 bases from V and 0 bases from J, with 19 bases between. The CDR3 length is 18 residues. Germline V gene lookup returns CDR1 MNHEY and CDR2 SVGEGT.